The 32 T cell receptor beta chains below all came from one sample that was sequenced in a study of cytomegalovirus exposure and HLA in healthy donors. The PCR was carried out with 60 Vbeta primers and 13 Jbeta primers. The table came from immunoSEQ multiplex PCR; TCRdb's copy has only in-frame clones and leaves some out. The sample shows some 90,000 clones, about four fifths of them seen only once. Sequencing input: PBMCs. These receptors came from a woman between 65 and 79 years old in good health and CMV-seropositive.

The rearrangement links TRBV28 to TRBJ1-5; D gene unclear. Germline values: CDR1 MDHEN, CDR2 SYDVKM. Trimming took off 3 bases at V and 16 bases at J, with 16 bases between the two ends. CDR3 length equals 12 residues. CDR3 protein: CASSLWEDLKHF. In DNA form, the CDR3 reads TGTGCCAGCAGTTTGTGGGAGGACCTGAAACATTTT.

This clone was counted only a few times. The chain joins TRBV7-9 to TRBJ1-1, with no clear D. Germline-derived CDR1 and CDR2 are SEHNR and FQNEAQ (reference sequence). The CDR3 runs 16 residues. V was shortened by 6 bases and J by 1 base, with 18 bases between the two germline ends. The CDR3 coding sequence is TGTGCCAGCAGACCCTCCGGGAGGGATGGGAACACTGAAGCTTTCTTT. It codes for CASRPSGRDGNTEAFF.

The J gene is TRBJ2-7, the V gene TRBV27; the D is unclear. The CDR3 contains 12 residues. Trimming pared 5 bases from V and 12 bases from J, leaving 17 bases between. Germline CDR1 and CDR2: MNHEY and SMNVEV (reference sequence). The CDR3 DNA reads as TGTGCCAGCAGTCCCGTTAAATCCTTGTGGTACTTC. This encodes CASSPVKSLWYF.

The CDR3 sequence is CASRGTVYGYTF. The DNA of the CDR3 is TGTGCCAGCAGGGGGACAGTCTATGGCTACACCTTC. The chain carries TRBV28 and TRBJ1-2, with 7 bases identical to TRBD1. V was clipped by 6 bases and J by 4 bases; unmatched bases: 2. Germline loops: CDR1 MDHEN, CDR2 SYDVKM. The CDR3 is 12 amino acids.

This clone was counted a few times. The rearrangement links TRBV9 to TRBJ2-5, with 8 bases identical to TRBD2. Germline V gives CDR1 SGDLS, CDR2 YYNGEE. This CDR3 has 15 residues. V gave up 0 bases and J gave up 5 bases; unmatched junction bases: 6. This CDR3 is CASSVAGGIEETQYF. The CDR3 DNA reads TGTGCCAGCAGCGTAGCGGGAGGGATCGAGGAGACCCAGTACTTC. Full variable domain (outside the CDR3, taken from reference TRBV9 and TRBJ2-5): DSGVTQTPKHLITATGQRVTLRCSPRSGDLSVYWYQQSLDQGLQFLIQYYNGEERAKGNILERFSAQQFPDLHSELNLSSLELGDSALYFCASSVAGGIEETQYFGPGTRLLVL.

This chain joins TRBV19 and TRBJ2-1; 7 bases agree with TRBD1. V lost 8 bases, J lost 6 bases, and 4 bases stayed unmatched. Germline CDR1 and CDR2: LNHDA and SQIVND (reference sequence). The CDR3 extends over 12 amino acids. The chain's CDR3 is CASSSGGNEQFF. CDR3 bases: TGTGCCAGTTCGTCAGGGGGCAATGAGCAGTTCTTC.

This clone was observed a handful of times. The chain couples TRBV19 to TRBJ2-3; D may be TRBD2 (5 bases). The V end was cut by 5 bases, the J end by 2 bases, with 8 bases between. The length of the CDR3 is 13 residues. The germline V gene encodes CDR1 LNHDA and CDR2 SQIVND (reference sequence). The CDR3 coding sequence is TGTGCCAGTAGTTGGGGAGACACAGATACGCAGTATTTT. This sequence encodes CASSWGDTDTQYF.

The V call is TRBV19, the J call TRBJ2-1; maybe TRBD2 (6 bases). This CDR3 contains 14 residues. Germline lookup yields CDR1 LNHDA and CDR2 SQIVND (reference sequence). The V end lost 10 bases, the J end lost 0 bases, and 13 bases lay between the germline ends. CDR3 protein: CATKVGGSYNEQFF. The CDR3 nucleotides are TGTGCCACGAAGGTCGGGGGCTCCTACAATGAGCAGTTCTTC. The whole variable domain, remainder taken from reference TRBV19 and TRBJ2-1, is DGGITQSPKYLFRKEGQNVTLSCEQNLNHDAMYWYRQDPGQGLRLIYYSQIVNDFQKGDIAEGYSVSREKKESFPLTVTSAQKNPTAFYLCATKVGGSYNEQFFGPGTRLTVL.

This clone was seen only a few times. The J gene is TRBJ2-1, the V gene TRBV28; possible D gene TRBD2, 5 bases. There are 12 residues in the CDR3. Trimming took 3 bases from V and 8 from J, leaving 8 bases between them. The germline V gene has CDR1 MDHEN and CDR2 SYDVKM. This CDR3 is CASSFLGDEQFF. DNA of the CDR3: TGTGCCAGCAGTTTTCTGGGAGATGAGCAGTTCTTC.

The chain uses TRBV30 and TRBJ2-3, with D perhaps TRBD2 (7 bases). With 4 bases removed from V and 2 bases from J, the gap between germline ends came to 19 bases. The CDR3 is 16 amino acids. From germline, CDR1 is GTSNPN and CDR2 SVGIG (reference sequence). The CDR3 DNA reads TGTGCCTGGACCCGACGAAGGGGGGGGGACACAGATACGCAGTATTTT. It yields the protein CAWTRRRGGDTDTQYF.

The V gene is TRBV7-9, the J gene TRBJ1-2, with a weak D call TRBD1 (5 bases). This CDR3 is 12 amino acids long. Trimming removed 5 bases at V and 2 bases at J, with 6 bases between. CDR1 and CDR2 (germline): SEHNR, FQNEAQ (reference sequence). The chain's CDR3 is CASSAGNYGYTF. DNA for the CDR3: TGTGCCAGCAGCGCAGGGAACTATGGCTACACCTTC. Looking up the rest from reference TRBV7-9 and TRBJ1-2 gives the full variable domain: DTGVSQNPRHKITKRGQNVTFRCDPISEHNRLYWYRQTLGQGPEFLTYFQNEAQLEKSRLLSDRFSAERPKGSFSTLEIQRTEQGDSAMYLCASSAGNYGYTFGSGTRLTVV.

This rearrangement joins TRBV7-2 to TRBJ2-3; D not certain. Trimming cost V 0 bases and J 4 bases, with 5 bases left between them. Per the germline V gene, CDR1 is SGHTA and CDR2 is FQGNSA. This CDR3 contains 13 residues. The CDR3 sequence: CASSLAVADTQYF. CDR3 sequence (DNA): TGTGCCAGCAGCTTAGCAGTAGCAGATACGCAGTATTTT. Looking up the rest from reference TRBV7-2 and TRBJ2-3 gives the full variable domain: GAGVSQSPSNKVTEKGKDVELRCDPISGHTALYWYRQSLGQGLEFLIYFQGNSAPDKSGLPSDRFSAERTGGSVSTLTIQRTQQEDSAVYLCASSLAVADTQYFGPGTRLTVL.

The chain carries TRBV7-2 and TRBJ2-2; D perhaps matches TRBD2 (5 bases). The V gene lost 5 bases and the J gene lost 2 bases, with 18 bases spanning the gap. From germline, CDR1 is SGHTA and CDR2 FQGNSA. This CDR3 has 17 residues. The CDR3 coding sequence is TGTGCCAGCAGCCCCAGAGGACTCCGGCCCAACACCGGGGAGCTGTTTTTT. Protein sequence: CASSPRGLRPNTGELFF.

CDR3 residues: CASSQDRGGGYTF. In DNA, the CDR3 is TGTGCCAGCAGCCAGGACAGAGGAGGCGGCTACACCTTC. This chain links TRBV14 with TRBJ1-2, with D maybe TRBD1 (6 bases). This CDR3 is 13 amino acids long. Trimming removed 3 bases at V and 8 bases at J, with 13 bases between. Germline V gene lookup returns CDR1 SGHDN and CDR2 FVKESK.

This clone has only one observation. The gene calls are TRBV4-3 and TRBJ2-3, with 9 bases matching TRBD2. The V gene end was trimmed by 1 base and the J gene end by 6 bases; junction bases not matched to a gene: 8. Germline values: CDR1 LGHNA, CDR2 YSLEER. The CDR3 has 16 amino acids. The CDR3, as DNA: TGCGCCAGCAGCCAAGTACCTAGCGGGAAAGGGGATACGCAGTATTTT. This gives the protein CASSQVPSGKGDTQYF.

This chain's CDR3 is CASSEGLAGSQETQYF. The CDR3 region has the DNA TGTGCCAGCAGTGAAGGTCTAGCGGGTTCCCAAGAGACCCAGTACTTC. The chain links TRBV2 to TRBJ2-5; 8 bases match TRBD2. The CDR3 loop spans 16 amino acids. The germline V gene encodes CDR1 SNHLY and CDR2 FYNNEI. J lost 1 base, V lost 1 base, and 5 bases had no gene match. Looking up the rest from reference TRBV2 and TRBJ2-5 gives the full variable domain: EPEVTQTPSHQVTQMGQEVILRCVPISNHLYFYWYRQILGQKVEFLVSFYNNEISEKSEIFDDQFSVERPDGSNFTLKIRSTKLEDSAMYFCASSEGLAGSQETQYFGPGTRLLVL.

The chain uses TRBV27 and TRBJ2-7; 15 nucleotides align to TRBD2. Looked up from germline, CDR1 is MNHEY and CDR2 is SMNVEV (reference sequence). This CDR3 comprises 18 residues. The junction had 11 bases not matched to a gene; V was cut back by 5 bases and J by 3 bases. The CDR3 here is CASSPWTSGRVLSYEQYF. CDR3 coding DNA: TGTGCCAGCAGTCCCTGGACTAGCGGGAGGGTTCTTAGCTACGAGCAGTACTTC.

The genes are TRBV5-1 and TRBJ2-1, with 13 bases aligning to TRBD2. After removal of 4 bases from V and 5 bases from J, the junction contained 12 bases not matched to a gene. Germline CDR1 and CDR2: SGHRS and YFSETQ. CDR3 size: 18 residues. The CDR3 coding sequence is TGCGCCAGCAGCGCAGTCCCCCTAACTAGCGGGAGGGACAATGAGCAGTTCTTC. It translates to CASSAVPLTSGRDNEQFF.

This chain joins TRBV19 and TRBJ2-1; D is perhaps TRBD1 (5 bases). The CDR3 is 14 residues long. CDR1 and CDR2 from the germline V gene are LNHDA and SQIVND (reference sequence). V lost 3 bases and J lost 1, with 7 bases in between. The DNA of the CDR3 is TGTGCCAGTAGTATTGACAGTTCCTACAATGAGCAGTTCTTC. Translated: CASSIDSSYNEQFF.

This chain connects TRBV19 to TRBJ2-7; TRBD2 matches 7 bases. Germline lookup yields CDR1 LNHDA and CDR2 SQIVND (reference sequence). This CDR3 contains 14 residues. The trim removed 2 bases at V and 0 bases at J, leaving 1 base unmatched. The CDR3 DNA is TGTGCCAGTAGTATAAGCGGGGCCTCCTACGAGCAGTACTTC. It encodes CASSISGASYEQYF.

This clone came up once. CDR3 protein: CASRGTSGRDRGRGTEAFF. In DNA form, the CDR3 reads TGTGCCAGCAGAGGGACAAGTGGTAGGGACAGGGGGAGAGGCACTGAAGCTTTCTTT. The chain combines TRBV7-2 with TRBJ1-1, with 11 bases aligning to TRBD1. Germline values: CDR1 SGHTA, CDR2 FQGNSA. CDR3 length: 19 amino acids. The J segment lost 4 bases and the V segment lost 6 bases, leaving 19 bases of the junction unmatched.

This clone was counted between two and nine times. The chain carries TRBV19 and TRBJ1-1, with D possibly TRBD1 on 6 matching bases. The V and J ends lost 7 bases and 4 bases respectively, with 16 bases between them. CDR1 is LNHDA, CDR2 SQIVND, per germline (reference sequence). The CDR3 runs to 14 residues. The CDR3 region is CASTSQGTITEAFF. The CDR3 DNA sequence: TGTGCCAGTACGAGCCAGGGGACGATCACTGAAGCTTTCTTT.

Comment on this clone: At one of its ends the junction is not consistent with the germline gene, which may arise from a read error. The chain uses TRBV7-3 and TRBJ1-2, with D uncertain. This CDR3 region has 15 residues. Germline CDR1 is SGHTA and CDR2 is FQGTGA. CDR3 amino acids: CASSITVVLGSGYTF. The DNA for the CDR3 is TGTGCCAGCAGCATAACAGTGGTACTAGGATCCGGCTACACCTTC.

V usage is TRBV19 and J usage is TRBJ2-1; the match to TRBD1 covers 11 bases. Germline CDR1 and CDR2: LNHDA and SQIVND (reference sequence). There are 16 residues in the CDR3. The V segment lost 2 bases and the J segment 3 bases; nucleotides outside the gene matches: 3. In DNA, the CDR3 is TGTGCCAGTAGTATATCGGGGACAGGGGGCTACAATGAGCAGTTCTTC. It specifies CASSISGTGGYNEQFF.

This chain joins TRBV28 and TRBJ2-7; TRBD1 matches at 7 bases. The length of the CDR3 is 14 residues. Trimming at V came to 6 bases and at J to 0 bases, leaving 5 bases not matched to a gene. From germline, CDR1 is MDHEN and CDR2 SYDVKM. The CDR3 sequence: CASSQGTASYEQYF. CDR3 bases: TGTGCCAGCAGCCAAGGGACAGCCTCCTACGAGCAGTACTTC.

This chain links TRBV21-1 with TRBJ2-1; the listed D gene, TRBD1, was not tested against the DNA. TRBV21-1 is given as a pseudogene. The CDR3 loop spans 15 amino acids. The CDR3 loop is CASSKVRTTIDEQFF. CDR3 coding DNA: TGTGCCAGCAGCAAAGTTCGGACAACCATCGATGAGCAGTTCTTC.

This clone came up a few times. The genes are TRBV7-8 and TRBJ2-7; 8 bases are a match to TRBD2. Trimming at V came to 1 base and at J to 3 bases, leaving 5 bases not matched to a gene. CDR3 length equals 15 residues. Germline CDR1 is SGHVS and CDR2 is FQNEAQ. This chain's CDR3 is CASSLESSGYYEQYF. The CDR3, as DNA: TGTGCCAGCAGCTTAGAGTCTAGCGGGTACTACGAGCAGTACTTC.

The chain combines TRBV7-2 with TRBJ2-2; 10 bases map to TRBD2. With V trimmed by 2 bases and J by 3 bases, 9 bases remained unmatched. Per the germline V gene, CDR1 is SGHTA and CDR2 is FQGNSA. The CDR3 is made up of 18 amino acids. CDR3 nucleotides: TGTGCCAGCAGCTTATTTGCTAGCGGGAGACGTCACACCGGGGAGCTGTTTTTT. Protein sequence: CASSLFASGRRHTGELFF. The full variable domain, with the rest looked up from reference TRBV7-2 and TRBJ2-2, is GAGVSQSPSNKVTEKGKDVELRCDPISGHTALYWYRQSLGQGLEFLIYFQGNSAPDKSGLPSDRFSAERTGGSVSTLTIQRTQQEDSAVYLCASSLFASGRRHTGELFFGEGSRLTVL.

The chain has TRBV6-1 and TRBJ2-7; 10 bases are shared with TRBD1. J was trimmed by 6 bases and V by 11 bases; bases with no gene match: 7. Germline CDR1 and CDR2: MNHNS and SASEGT. The CDR3 totals 12 residues. CDR3 DNA: TGTGCCTTGGGACAGGGGTCTCGCGAGCAGTACTTC. Residues: CALGQGSREQYF.

In the case of this clone: Mismatch with germline at one junction end may stem from a read error. V gene TRBV7-7 combines with J gene TRBJ1-6; TRBD1 agrees at 8 bases. Germline V lookup: CDR1 SSHAT, CDR2 FNYEAQ (reference sequence). CDR3 length: 18 residues. In DNA form, the CDR3 reads TGTGCTAGCAGCTTCGGTGGCAGGGGGCGACCGTCTAATTCACCCCTCCACTTT. As protein: CASSFGGRGRPSNSPLHF.

V gene TRBV7-8 combines with J gene TRBJ1-6; a possible D gene is TRBD1 (6 bases). Germline assignment: CDR1 SGHVS and CDR2 FQNEAQ. V was clipped by 2 bases and J by 1 base, with 6 bases between them. The CDR3 is 15 amino acids. The CDR3 reads CASSLQGSYNSPLHF. The DNA for the CDR3 is TGTGCCAGCAGCTTACAGGGGTCCTATAATTCACCCCTCCACTTT.

This chain joins TRBV19 and TRBJ2-1; 8 bases are shared with TRBD2. Germline V CDR1 and CDR2: LNHDA, SQIVND (reference sequence). Trimming cost V 7 bases and J 5 bases; bases outside gene matches: 16. The CDR3 totals 17 residues. The CDR3 region is CASTRTGVAGRHNEQFF. DNA for the CDR3: TGTGCCAGTACCCGGACCGGGGTAGCGGGAAGACACAATGAGCAGTTCTTC.